This TCR beta chain was sequenced in a study of CD8 T cell repertoires and HIV-1 epitope variants. Study as a whole: Controls were a CMV, EBV and flu peptide pool, Ebola AY9 negative control, and no-peptide well.

TCRdb keeps only in-frame clones here, not all; method: immunoSEQ multiplex PCR. The data contain approximately 90,000 clones, roughly four fifths of them singletons. The germline V gene encodes CDR1 MGHDK and CDR2 SYGVNS. This CDR3 is 14 amino acids long. V was pared by 4 bases and J by 7 bases, with 6 bases of the junction left unmatched. The clonotype was recovered from a male donor with HIV. Sequences were obtained from uncultured baseline CD8+ T cells from peripheral blood mononuclear cells (PBMCs). The V gene is TRBV25-1, the J gene TRBJ2-1; 8 bases are shared with TRBD1. For the CDR3, the DNA is TGTGCCAGCAGTGGGACAGGGATAACGAATGAGCAGTTCTTC. Its protein is CASSGTGITNEQFF.